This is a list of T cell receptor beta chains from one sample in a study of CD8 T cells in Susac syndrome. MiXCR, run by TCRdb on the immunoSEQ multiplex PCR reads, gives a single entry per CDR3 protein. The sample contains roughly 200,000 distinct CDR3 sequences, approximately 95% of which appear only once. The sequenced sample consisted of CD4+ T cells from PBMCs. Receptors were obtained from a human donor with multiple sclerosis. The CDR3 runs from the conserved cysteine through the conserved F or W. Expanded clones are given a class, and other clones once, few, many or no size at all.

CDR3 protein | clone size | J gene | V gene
CASSFQDGTQYF | NA | TRBJ2-5 | TRBV27
CASSLQDYNEQFF | few | TRBJ2-1 | TRBV5-1
CSARGSNQPQHF | NA | TRBJ1-5 | TRBV20-1
CASSVLAGGHGYTF | NA | TRBJ1-2 | TRBV9
CAWSVGSHTQYF | NA | TRBJ2-3 | TRBV30
CSVDGLAGETQYF | NA | TRBJ2-5 | TRBV29-1
CASRRREIPLNEQFF | NA | TRBJ2-1 | TRBV2
CASSQDPGYSPLHF | NA | TRBJ1-6 | TRBV14
CASSLTWTGPYEQYF | NA | TRBJ2-7 | TRBV7-3
CATSRVTGYNEQFF | NA | TRBJ2-1 | TRBV15
CASSVGGEGSPLHF | NA | TRBJ1-6 | TRBV9
CASSQYRAGEQYF | NA | TRBJ2-7 | TRBV3-1
CSARDGDGWRGYTF | NA | TRBJ1-2 | TRBV20-1
CSARQGQMNTEAFF | NA | TRBJ1-1 | TRBV20-1
CSVLSGGGLETQYF | NA | TRBJ2-5 | TRBV29-1
CASSPRDREEEQFF | NA | TRBJ2-1 | TRBV7-2
CASSLIGSPLHF | NA | TRBJ1-6 | TRBV27
CSVESNLLREQFF | NA | TRBJ2-1 | TRBV29-1
CASSSGQGMETQYF | NA | TRBJ2-5 | TRBV12-3/TRBV12-4
CATGTGGFQPQHF | NA | TRBJ1-5 | TRBV19